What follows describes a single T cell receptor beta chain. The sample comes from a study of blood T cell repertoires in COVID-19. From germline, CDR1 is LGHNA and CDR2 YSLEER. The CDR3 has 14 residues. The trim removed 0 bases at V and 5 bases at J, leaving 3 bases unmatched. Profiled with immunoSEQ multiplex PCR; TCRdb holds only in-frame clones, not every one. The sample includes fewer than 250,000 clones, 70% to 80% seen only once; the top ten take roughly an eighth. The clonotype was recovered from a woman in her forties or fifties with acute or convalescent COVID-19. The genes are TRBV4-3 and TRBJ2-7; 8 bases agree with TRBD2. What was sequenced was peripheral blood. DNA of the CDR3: TGCGCCAGCAGCCAAGATCGGGGGGGAAACGAGCAGTACTTC. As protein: CASSQDRGGNEQYF.